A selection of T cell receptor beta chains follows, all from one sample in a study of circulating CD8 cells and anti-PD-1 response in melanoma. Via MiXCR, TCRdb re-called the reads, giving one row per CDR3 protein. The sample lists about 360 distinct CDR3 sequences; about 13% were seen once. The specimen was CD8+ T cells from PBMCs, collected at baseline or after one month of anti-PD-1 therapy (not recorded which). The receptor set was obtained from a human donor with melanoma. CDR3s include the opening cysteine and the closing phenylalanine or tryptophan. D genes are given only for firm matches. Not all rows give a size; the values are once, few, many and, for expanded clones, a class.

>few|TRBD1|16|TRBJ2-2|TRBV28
CASRAPGQGVTGELFF
TGTGCCAGCAGAGCTCCGGGACAGGGGGTGACCGGGGAGCTGTTTTTT
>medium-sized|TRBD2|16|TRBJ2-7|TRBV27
CASSLSRLAGTYEQYF
TGTGCCAGCAGTTTATCGAGACTAGCGGGTACCTACGAGCAGTACTTC
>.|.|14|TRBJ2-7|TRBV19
CASSMRRGIYEQYF
TGTGCCAGTAGTATGAGACGGGGGATTTACGAGCAGTACTTC
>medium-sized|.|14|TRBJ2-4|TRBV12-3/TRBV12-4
CASSFEGAKNIQYF
TGTGCCAGCAGTTTCGAGGGAGCCAAAAACATTCAGTACTTC